The rows below give T cell receptor beta chains drawn from one sample of a study of T cell repertoires in cytomegalovirus infection. From the reads, TCRdb called clonotypes with MiXCR, one entry per CDR3 protein. The sample lists 500,000 or so distinct CDR3 sequences; approximately 17% were seen once. Input material: CD8+ T cells from PBMCs. The receptor set was obtained from a human donor in good health (CMV status not recorded). Some clones in this sample may be carry-over from other donors' samples. Both conserved end residues are part of each CDR3. D genes are given only for firm matches. A clone size is listed for some rows: how often the clone was seen (once, few, many), or a class if it is expanded.

>TRBV9|TRBJ2-2|TRBD2|NA
CASSVGASGRVNTGELFF
TGTGCCAGCAGCGTAGGTGCTAGCGGGAGAGTAAACACCGGGGAGCTGTTTTTT
>TRBV4-2|TRBJ1-1|TRBD1|few
CASSQDLSGTGGLNTEAFF
TGTGCCAGCAGCCAAGATCTCTCTGGGACAGGGGGTTTGAACACTGAAGCTTTCTTT
>TRBV2|TRBJ1-2|NA|many
CASRDRARGDGYTF
TGTGCCAGCAGAGACCGCGCTCGGGGCGATGGCTACACCTTC
>TRBV24-1|TRBJ1-2|NA|NA
CATSDHSRLYGYTF
TGTGCCACCAGTGACCACAGCCGCCTCTATGGCTACACCTTC
>TRBV27|TRBJ2-1|NA|NA
CASSKPGFHEQFF
TGTGCCAGCAGTAAACCGGGGTTCCATGAGCAGTTCTTC
>TRBV15|TRBJ2-7|NA|NA
CATSRLGARYEQYF
TGTGCCACCAGCAGACTTGGCGCGCGCTACGAGCAGTACTTC
>TRBV28|TRBJ2-7|NA|NA
CASRGERSYEQYF
TGTGCCAGCAGAGGCGAGCGGAGCTACGAGCAGTACTTC
>TRBV5-4|TRBJ2-7|TRBD2|NA
CASSLEGLPIYEQYF
TGTGCCAGCAGCTTGGAGGGACTACCGATCTACGAGCAGTACTTC
>TRBV7-9|TRBJ2-1|TRBD1|NA
CASSLVLGQTHNEQFF
TGTGCCAGCAGCTTAGTGTTGGGACAGACACACAATGAGCAGTTCTTC
>TRBV10-3|TRBJ2-3|TRBD2|NA
CAISGTSGGGGTDTQYF
TGTGCCATCTCCGGGACTAGCGGGGGGGGAGGCACAGATACGCAGTATTTT
>TRBV2|TRBJ1-4|NA|many
CASSEPGYREKLFF
TGTGCCAGCAGTGAACCCGGCTACAGGGAGAAACTGTTTTTT
>TRBV5-4|TRBJ2-5|NA|few
CASSLSRGAGETQYF
TGTGCCAGCAGCTTATCCAGGGGGGCCGGGGAGACCCAGTACTTC
>TRBV6-2/TRBV6-3|TRBJ2-5|TRBD1|many
CASNQGAQETQYF
TGTGCCAGCAATCAGGGGGCGCAAGAGACCCAGTACTTC
>TRBV7-8|TRBJ1-3|TRBD1|many
CASSSQGARGNTIYF
TGTGCCAGCAGCTCTCAGGGGGCCCGGGGAAACACCATATATTTT
>TRBV7-9|TRBJ2-3|NA|many
CASSSTYTEGADTQYF
TGTGCCAGCAGCTCTACCTACACCGAAGGGGCAGATACGCAGTATTTT
>TRBV7-8|TRBJ2-7|NA|many
CASSLAGVLSYEQYF
TGTGCCAGCAGCTTAGCGGGGGTCCTTTCCTACGAGCAGTACTTC
>TRBV27|TRBJ1-2|NA|many
CATRPGGRLYGYTF
TGTGCCACCCGTCCGGGGGGCAGGCTTTATGGCTACACCTTC
>TRBV20-1|TRBJ1-5|NA|NA
CRARVRGSPGNQPQHF
TGCAGAGCTAGAGTAAGGGGAAGCCCGGGCAATCAGCCCCAGCATTTT
>TRBV6-5|TRBJ2-2|TRBD1|NA
CASSYEGAYTGELFF
TGTGCCAGCAGTTATGAGGGGGCTTACACCGGGGAGCTGTTTTTT
>TRBV12-3/TRBV12-4|TRBJ1-5|NA|few
CASSYDTQPQHF
TGTGCCAGCAGCTATGACACCCAGCCCCAGCATTTT
>TRBV5-6|TRBJ2-2|TRBD1|few
CASSLVNRGSTGELFF
TGTGCCAGCAGCTTGGTTAACAGGGGTTCGACCGGGGAGCTGTTTTTT
>TRBV4-1|TRBJ2-3|TRBD2|few
CASSPQTSGSTDTQYF
TGCGCCAGCAGCCCCCAGACTAGCGGTAGCACAGATACGCAGTATTTT
>TRBV27|TRBJ2-5|NA|few
CASTRTFSKSYQETQYF
TGTGCCAGCACCCGGACATTTTCTAAATCGTACCAAGAGACCCAGTACTTC
>TRBV4-3|TRBJ2-7|NA|NA
CASRQDNYEQYF
TGCGCCAGCAGACAGGACAACTACGAGCAGTACTTC
>TRBV28|TRBJ2-7|TRBD1|many
CASRYTTGGPYEQYF
TGTGCCAGCAGGTACACGACAGGGGGGCCCTACGAGCAGTACTTC
>TRBV27|TRBJ1-1|NA|many
CASSWDFMNTEAFF
TGTGCCAGCAGTTGGGACTTCATGAACACTGAAGCTTTCTTT
>TRBV5-4|TRBJ2-3|TRBD2|many
CASSLIPGTSGDTDTQYF
TGTGCCAGCAGCTTAATACCCGGGACTAGCGGGGACACAGATACGCAGTATTTT
>TRBV4-1|TRBJ2-1|NA|few
CASSQRGNVHNEQFF
TGCGCCAGCAGCCAAAGGGGGAATGTGCACAATGAGCAGTTCTTC
>TRBV12-3/TRBV12-4|TRBJ1-3|NA|many
CASSLEVMAGGNTIYF
TGTGCCAGCAGTTTAGAGGTTATGGCAGGTGGAAACACCATATATTTT
>TRBV14|TRBJ2-5|NA|NA
CASSPRLKETQYF
TGTGCCAGCAGCCCGCGACTAAAAGAGACCCAGTACTTC
>TRBV20-1|TRBJ2-7|TRBD2|NA
CSAYLGLAVSYEQYF
TGCAGTGCATACCTGGGACTAGCGGTCTCCTACGAGCAGTACTTC
>TRBV7-3|TRBJ2-3|TRBD2|many
CASSPWGLAGVPGTDTQYF
TGTGCCAGCAGCCCATGGGGGCTAGCGGGGGTCCCGGGAACAGATACGCAGTATTTT
>TRBV9|TRBJ1-1|TRBD1|NA
CASSANRGGGTEAFF
TGTGCCAGCAGCGCAAACAGGGGAGGGGGAACTGAAGCTTTCTTT
>TRBV7-3|TRBJ2-3|NA|many
CASSLIGGGGTDTQYF
TGTGCCAGCAGCTTAATAGGGGGGGGGGGCACAGATACGCAGTATTTT
>TRBV6-5|TRBJ2-7|NA|NA
CASSYRRTYEQYF
TGTGCCAGCAGTTACCGACGGACCTACGAGCAGTACTTC
>TRBV4-1|TRBJ2-3|NA|many
CASSQEPKADTQYF
TGCGCCAGCAGCCAAGAACCAAAGGCAGATACGCAGTATTTT
>TRBV2|TRBJ2-1|TRBD2|many
CASSESPSGNNEQFF
TGTGCCAGCAGTGAGTCGCCTAGCGGAAACAATGAGCAGTTCTTC
>TRBV6-1|TRBJ2-4|TRBD1|many
CASSEAWDRSYIQYF
TGTGCCAGCAGTGAAGCTTGGGACAGGAGCTACATTCAGTACTTC
>TRBV12-5|TRBJ2-7|NA|many
CASGLTGPYEQYF
TGTGCTAGTGGTTTGACAGGCCCCTACGAGCAGTACTTC
>TRBV7-3|TRBJ2-1|NA|many
CASSLMTDNEQFF
TGTGCCAGCAGCTTAATGACAGACAATGAGCAGTTCTTC
>TRBV3-1|TRBJ1-2|TRBD1|NA
CASGQGQHYGYTF
TGTGCCAGCGGCCAGGGACAGCACTATGGCTACACCTTC
>TRBV7-7|TRBJ2-1|TRBD2|many
CASSSGIYASGPYNEQFF
TGTGCTAGCAGCTCTGGGATATATGCTAGCGGGCCCTACAATGAGCAGTTCTTC
>TRBV12-5|TRBJ1-4|TRBD1|many
CASGLGDRWDEKLFF
TGTGCTAGTGGTTTGGGGGACAGGTGGGATGAAAAACTGTTTTTT
>TRBV28|TRBJ2-2|TRBD2|NA
CASSSSTSGRNGELFF
TGTGCCAGCAGTTCGAGCACTAGCGGGAGAAACGGGGAGCTGTTTTTT
>TRBV7-3|TRBJ2-3|TRBD1|many
CASSSTGGGTDTQYF
TGTGCCAGCAGCTCCACAGGGGGCGGCACAGATACGCAGTATTTT
>TRBV7-9|TRBJ2-7|NA|many
CASSLALTQNYEQYF
TGTGCCAGCAGCTTAGCCCTGACTCAAAACTACGAGCAGTACTTC
>TRBV4-1|TRBJ1-5|NA|many
CASSQSRGPNQPQHF
TGCGCCAGCAGCCAGTCCCGGGGCCCGAATCAGCCCCAGCATTTT
>TRBV11-2|TRBJ2-4|NA|few
CAIGLAKNIQYF
TGTGCCATCGGCCTAGCCAAAAACATTCAGTACTTC
>TRBV9|TRBJ2-7|NA|few
CASSPGSGPSYEQYF
TGTGCCAGCAGTCCGGGGAGCGGGCCTTCCTACGAGCAGTACTTC
>TRBV28|TRBJ2-3|NA|many
CASSTANTQYF
TGTGCCAGCAGCACCGCGAATACGCAGTATTTT
>TRBV12-3/TRBV12-4|TRBJ2-3|NA|many
CASSDPGLSQYF
TGTGCCAGCAGTGATCCGGGACTGAGTCAGTATTTT
>TRBV6-5|TRBJ1-1|NA|many
CAIGGGYGDTEAFF
TGTGCCATCGGAGGGGGGTACGGGGACACTGAAGCTTTCTTT
>TRBV16|TRBJ1-1|NA|NA
CASSQSTVNGAFF
TGTGCCAGCAGCCAATCCACAGTGAACGGAGCTTTCTTT
>TRBV5-8|TRBJ1-5|NA|many
CASSLASGGWGNQPQHF
TGTGCCAGCAGCTTGGCCTCCGGCGGTTGGGGCAATCAGCCCCAGCATTTT